Presented here are 31 T cell receptor beta chains from one specimen sequenced in a study of blood T cell repertoires in COVID-19. The protocol was immunoSEQ multiplex PCR, while the TCRdb copy is restricted to in-frame clones and leaves out a portion. There are some 310,000 clones in the sample; roughly 90% occur only once, and less than 3.5% lies in the top ten. Material: peripheral blood. Source of these receptors: a woman in her twenties or thirties with COVID-19, enrolled during active disease.

The V call is TRBV2, the J call TRBJ2-1; no reliable D call. Trimming stripped 4 bases from V and 10 bases from J, with 11 bases between. The germline V gene has CDR1 SNHLY and CDR2 FYNNEI. This CDR3 has 12 amino acids. The CDR3 bases are TGTGCCAGCAGTGCCGACGGGTGGGAGCAGTTCTTC. Translating it yields CASSADGWEQFF.

This clone is a singleton in its sample. The chain combines TRBV11-2 with TRBJ2-3; tentative D call: TRBD2 (5 bases). This CDR3 region has 15 residues. V was clipped by 3 bases and J by 2 bases, with 12 bases between them. Germline CDR1 SGHAT, CDR2 FQNNGV. In nucleotides, the CDR3 is TGTGCCAGCAGCTTGATCCCCGGGAACACAGATACGCAGTATTTT. Translation: CASSLIPGNTDTQYF.

The CDR3 region is CASSLEARGPGYTF. CDR3 nucleotide sequence: TGCGCCAGCAGCTTGGAGGCCAGGGGGCCTGGCTACACCTTC. The chain carries TRBV5-1 and TRBJ1-2, with 8 bases matching TRBD1. The CDR3 sequence is 14 residues long. Unmatched junction bases numbered 5, after V lost 0 bases and J lost 7 bases. Germline values: CDR1 SGHRS, CDR2 YFSETQ. Drawing the rest from reference TRBV5-1 and TRBJ1-2, the complete variable domain is KAGVTQTPRYLIKTRGQQVTLSCSPISGHRSVSWYQQTPGQGLQFLFEYFSETQRNKGNFPGRFSGRQFSNSRSEMNVSTLELGDSALYLCASSLEARGPGYTFGSGTRLTVV.

This chain connects TRBV5-1 to TRBJ2-1; TRBD2 agrees at 11 bases. The CDR3 contains 16 residues. Germline trimming cut 0 bases from V and 5 bases from J; bases unmatched to any gene: 4. CDR1 and CDR2 from the germline V gene are SGHRS and YFSETQ. CDR3 sequence reads: CASSLVAGLADNEQFF. In DNA form, the CDR3 reads TGCGCCAGCAGCTTGGTAGCGGGACTAGCGGACAATGAGCAGTTCTTC.

The chain is built from TRBV25-1 and TRBJ1-1, with 8 nucleotides matching TRBD1. Trimming cost V 4 bases and J 4 bases; bases outside gene matches: 2. There are 13 residues in the CDR3. Germline CDR1 is MGHDK and CDR2 is SYGVNS. CDR3 region: CASSATGGTEAFF. The CDR3 bases are TGTGCCAGCAGTGCCACAGGGGGCACTGAAGCTTTCTTT.

The J gene is TRBJ2-7, the V gene TRBV20-1; 7 nucleotides match TRBD2. V was clipped by 3 bases and J by 5 bases; unmatched bases: 13. CDR1 and CDR2 from the germline V gene are DFQATT and SNEGSKA (reference sequence). The CDR3 loop spans 15 amino acids. Here the CDR3 DNA reads TGCAGTGCTAGTGAGGTGCGGGGGTTCAAGGACGAGCAGTACTTC. The encoded protein is CSASEVRGFKDEQYF.

This sequence joins TRBV9 and TRBJ2-3; D possibly corresponds to TRBD2 (5 bases). Trimming shortened V by 3 bases and J by 3 bases, and 11 bases separated the two germline ends. Looked up from germline, CDR1 is SGDLS and CDR2 is YYNGEE. The CDR3 totals 14 residues. DNA of the CDR3: TGTGCCAGCAGCGGCGACGGGGTTACAGATACGCAGTATTTT. Its protein is CASSGDGVTDTQYF.

The chain uses TRBV7-9 and TRBJ1-2; 10 positions agree with TRBD1. Trimming removed 1 base from V and 6 bases from J; junction bases left unmatched: 2. The CDR3 is 14 amino acids. The V gene's germline CDR1 is SEHNR and CDR2 FQNEAQ (reference sequence). CDR3 sequence reads: CASSLGGTGDGYTF. The CDR3 DNA reads as TGTGCCAGCAGCTTAGGGGGGACAGGGGATGGCTACACCTTC. The full variable domain, with the rest looked up from reference TRBV7-9 and TRBJ1-2, is DTGVSQNPRHKITKRGQNVTFRCDPISEHNRLYWYRQTLGQGPEFLTYFQNEAQLEKSRLLSDRFSAERPKGSFSTLEIQRTEQGDSAMYLCASSLGGTGDGYTFGSGTRLTVV.

V gene TRBV19 combines with J gene TRBJ2-5; D might be TRBD2 (5 bases). Trimming took off 2 bases at V and 5 bases at J, with 15 bases between the two ends. The germline V gene has CDR1 LNHDA and CDR2 SQIVND (reference sequence). CDR3 size: 15 residues. CDR3 DNA: TGTGCCAGTAGTATAAGGTTACGAAGGGAGGAGACCCAGTACTTC. As protein: CASSIRLRREETQYF.

The CDR3 nucleotides read TGTGCCAGCAGTCTGGGGGGAGACGGAAACACCATATATTTT. Amino acid sequence: CASSLGGDGNTIYF. The rearrangement links TRBV28 to TRBJ1-3; D possibly corresponds to TRBD1 (5 bases). V was trimmed by 5 bases and J by 4 bases, leaving 12 bases between them. This CDR3 is 14 amino acids long. Per germline, CDR1 MDHEN and CDR2 SYDVKM.

This chain uses TRBV28 with TRBJ1-1; D unclear. Trimming removed 2 bases at V and 2 bases at J, with 15 bases between. Germline V gives CDR1 MDHEN, CDR2 SYDVKM. The CDR3 covers 16 residues. The CDR3 loop reads CASSLPSGAGNTEAFF. CDR3 DNA: TGTGCCAGCAGTTTACCGTCGGGTGCCGGAAACACTGAAGCTTTCTTT.

This clone was detected only once. Different DNA sequences within this sample yield the same CDR3. The chain has TRBV6-5 and TRBJ1-1; 7 positions match TRBD1. CDR1 is MNHEY, CDR2 SVGAGI, per germline. The CDR3 is 16 residues long. The ends lost 2 bases at V and 0 bases at J; junction bases unmatched: 6. The CDR3 region is CASSYSRDRVNTEAFF. CDR3 in DNA: TGTGCCAGCAGTTACAGTAGAGACAGGGTGAACACTGAAGCTTTCTTT.

V gene TRBV19 combines with J gene TRBJ2-6; 11 nucleotides agree with TRBD2. The junction had 7 bases not matched to a gene; V was cut back by 3 bases and J by 3 bases. Germline CDR1 reads LNHDA; CDR2 reads SQIVND (reference sequence). The CDR3 extends over 18 amino acids. The CDR3 here is CASSMTSGTPFGANVLTF. CDR3 coding DNA: TGTGCCAGTAGTATGACTAGCGGGACCCCCTTTGGGGCCAACGTCCTGACTTTC.

This chain connects TRBV7-9 to TRBJ2-5; TRBD1 is a possible D gene (5 bases). The germline V and J ends were trimmed by 3 bases and 4 bases, with 15 bases remaining between them. This CDR3 is built from 15 residues. Per the germline V gene, CDR1 is SEHNR and CDR2 is FQNEAQ (reference sequence). The CDR3 protein is CASSLAGAPSETQYF. CDR3 DNA sequence: TGTGCCAGCAGCTTGGCTGGGGCCCCATCAGAGACCCAGTACTTC.

This sequence joins TRBV30 and TRBJ2-3, with 10 bases that match TRBD2. J was trimmed by 5 bases and V by 1 base; bases with no gene match: 18. Per germline, CDR1 GTSNPN and CDR2 SVGIG (reference sequence). The CDR3 is made up of 19 amino acids. The DNA for the CDR3 is TGTGCCTGGAGTGGAGCGAAGCCAGCGGGAGGGCCTAACCGAGATACGCAGTATTTT. Its protein product is CAWSGAKPAGGPNRDTQYF.

This chain joins TRBV2 and TRBJ2-5; D unclear. This CDR3 spans 12 amino acids. CDR1 is SNHLY and CDR2 is FYNNEI in the germline V gene. The V end was cut by 2 bases, the J end by 4 bases, with 5 bases between. CDR3 nucleotides: TGTGCCAGCAGTGAATTCTCAGAGACCCAGTACTTC. Protein: CASSEFSETQYF.

This clone was counted once. This sequence joins TRBV7-6 and TRBJ2-2, with 7 bases aligning to TRBD2. J was trimmed by 4 bases and V by 5 bases; bases with no gene match: 4. CDR3 length: 14 residues. The germline gives CDR1 SGHVS, CDR2 FNYEAQ. The CDR3 is CASSPREGTGELFF. The DNA of the CDR3 is TGTGCCAGCAGCCCGAGGGAGGGCACCGGGGAGCTGTTTTTT.

The genes are TRBV5-6 and TRBJ1-6; TRBD1 agrees at 8 bases. V trimming: 0 bases; J trimming: 7 bases; junction bases outside the gene matches: 6. The CDR3 has 16 residues. Germline CDR1 reads SGHDT; CDR2 reads YYEEEE. CDR3 in amino acids: CASSLGRQGWNSPLHF. In DNA, the CDR3 is TGTGCCAGCAGCTTGGGGAGACAGGGGTGGAATTCACCCCTCCACTTT. Full variable domain (missing parts from reference TRBV5-6 and TRBJ1-6): DAGVTQSPTHLIKTRGQQVTLRCSPKSGHDTVSWYQQALGQGPQFIFQYYEEEERQRGNFPDRFSGHQFPNYSSELNVNALLLGDSALYLCASSLGRQGWNSPLHFGNGTRLTVT.

This clone was detected only a few times. This chain links TRBV28 with TRBJ1-5; D is uncertain. CDR1 and CDR2 from the germline V gene are MDHEN and SYDVKM. V lost 7 bases and J 2 bases, leaving 15 bases between the germline ends. The CDR3 consists of 15 residues. Written as DNA, the CDR3 is TGTGCCAGCATTGAGTCGGGATTTGGCAATCAGCCCCAGCATTTT. This encodes CASIESGFGNQPQHF.

V is TRBV11-3 and J is TRBJ2-2, with 8 nucleotides matching TRBD1. Germline assignment: CDR1 SGHNT and CDR2 YENEEA. V shed 5 bases, J shed 5 bases, and the junction held 13 bases outside the gene matches. This CDR3 contains 17 residues. CDR3 DNA: TGTGCCAGCAGCCCCCGGGTAATGACAGGGGCGACCGGGGAGCTGTTTTTT. Protein: CASSPRVMTGATGELFF.

V is TRBV5-6 and J is TRBJ1-2, with TRBD1 identical over 9 bases. Losses at the gene ends were 5 bases for V and 6 bases for J; bases not matched to a gene: 8. The germline V gene has CDR1 SGHDT and CDR2 YYEEEE. The CDR3 is 14 residues long. The chain's CDR3 is CASRVTGGSNGYTF. DNA of the CDR3: TGTGCCAGCAGAGTTACAGGGGGCTCTAATGGCTACACCTTC.

CDR3 sequence reads: CASTPQGTYGYTF. The CDR3 bases are TGTGCCAGTACCCCTCAGGGTACCTATGGCTACACCTTC. The chain carries TRBV19 and TRBJ1-2; tentative D call: TRBD1 (5 bases). Germline V gene lookup returns CDR1 LNHDA and CDR2 SQIVND (reference sequence). This CDR3 contains 13 residues. Deletions cut 7 bases from V and 4 bases from J, with 13 bases between.

There are many counts of this clone. The chain uses TRBV12-3 or TRBV12-4 and TRBJ1-3; D is undetermined. This CDR3 has 13 amino acids. Deletions cut 7 bases from V and 0 bases from J, with 7 bases between. CDR3 region: CASTKNSGNTIYF. The CDR3 bases are TGTGCCAGCACCAAAAACTCTGGAAACACCATATATTTT.

The chain joins TRBV7-9 to TRBJ2-2; D uncertain. V lost 5 bases, J lost 6 bases, and 16 bases lay in between. The CDR3 totals 15 residues. Germline values: CDR1 SEHNR, CDR2 FQNEAQ (reference sequence). This CDR3 is CASSPSLSMAGELFF. The DNA of the CDR3 is TGTGCCAGCAGCCCAAGCCTGTCCATGGCCGGGGAGCTGTTTTTT.

The chain recombines TRBV2 with TRBJ1-6, with a weak D call TRBD1 (6 bases). The CDR3 runs 16 residues. CDR1 is SNHLY and CDR2 is FYNNEI in the germline V gene. Trimming removed 5 bases from V and 0 bases from J, with 11 bases in between. The DNA of the CDR3 is TGTGCCAGCAGTACGGACAGCCTCTCCTATAATTCACCCCTCCACTTT. Protein product: CASSTDSLSYNSPLHF.

The V call is TRBV5-1, the J call TRBJ2-5; no clear D gene. The V and J ends lost 0 bases and 2 bases respectively, with 5 bases between them. Germline-derived CDR1 and CDR2 are SGHRS and YFSETQ. This CDR3 is built from 13 residues. This CDR3 is CASSLAPQETQYF. The DNA for the CDR3 is TGCGCCAGCAGCTTGGCCCCTCAAGAGACCCAGTACTTC. The whole variable domain, remainder taken from reference TRBV5-1 and TRBJ2-5, is KAGVTQTPRYLIKTRGQQVTLSCSPISGHRSVSWYQQTPGQGLQFLFEYFSETQRNKGNFPGRFSGRQFSNSRSEMNVSTLELGDSALYLCASSLAPQETQYFGPGTRLLVL.

The V gene is TRBV5-1, the J gene TRBJ2-1, with a weak D call TRBD2 (6 bases). The germline gives CDR1 SGHRS, CDR2 YFSETQ. Trimming removed 2 bases from V and 4 bases from J, with 7 bases in between. The CDR3 totals 13 residues. The CDR3 spells CASSLGGYNEQFF. CDR3 bases: TGCGCCAGCAGCTTAGGAGGGTACAATGAGCAGTTCTTC.

This clone was counted a single time. This rearrangement joins TRBV6-4 to TRBJ1-1; TRBD1 matches 12 bases. CDR3 length: 15 amino acids. Germline V CDR1 and CDR2: MRHNA, SNTAGT. V lost 3 bases, J lost 4 bases, and 3 bases stayed unmatched. DNA for the CDR3: TGTGCCAGCAGTGAAGGGACAGGGGGCGTCACTGAAGCTTTCTTT. Protein: CASSEGTGGVTEAFF.

The chain carries TRBV2 and TRBJ2-1; TRBD2 might be the D (6 bases). CDR3 length equals 15 residues. V was trimmed by 1 base and J by 9 bases, leaving 16 bases between them. In germline, CDR1 is SNHLY, CDR2 FYNNEI. The CDR3 sequence is CASSEGVSGFAEQFF. The CDR3 DNA reads as TGTGCCAGCAGTGAAGGTGTTAGCGGCTTCGCTGAGCAGTTCTTC.

The CDR3 loop is CASKSGRNGDTQYF. The DNA of the CDR3 is TGTGCCAGCAAAAGCGGGAGAAATGGAGATACGCAGTATTTT. The chain links TRBV27 to TRBJ2-3, with 8 positions matching TRBD2. V shed 7 bases and J 5 bases; nucleotides not matched to a gene: 8. Per the germline V gene, CDR1 is MNHEY and CDR2 is SMNVEV (reference sequence). This CDR3 contains 14 residues.

This chain uses TRBV19 with TRBJ1-5; TRBD1 aligns across 7 bases. V trimming: 1 base; J trimming: 7 bases; junction bases outside the gene matches: 4. This CDR3 is 14 amino acids long. Germline-derived CDR1 and CDR2 are LNHDA and SQIVND (reference sequence). The CDR3 DNA follows: TGTGCCAGTAGTATAGTAGGGACAGAACAGCCCCAGCATTTT. It yields the protein CASSIVGTEQPQHF.